The rows below give T cell receptor beta chains drawn from one sample of a study of PD-1 blockade in classical Hodgkin lymphoma. TCRdb's copy holds only in-frame clones and misses some; the assay was immunoSEQ multiplex PCR. The sample lists about 52,000 clones, around nine tenths occurring once. The material sequenced was peripheral blood mononuclear cells (PBMCs), taken before the fourth cycle of nivolumab. The receptor source for this set is a human donor with classical Hodgkin lymphoma. CDR3s include the opening cysteine and the closing phenylalanine or tryptophan. The D gene is left open where the match is weak. Some rows mark clone size as missing; the rest say once, few, many or name a class of expanded clone.

abundance: NA; v_gene: TRBV5-1; j_gene: TRBJ2-7; d_gene: TRBD2; CDR3aa: CASSLTSGGSYEQYF; CDR3nt: TGCGCCAGCAGCCTGACTAGCGGGGGGTCCTACGAGCAGTACTTC
abundance: NA; v_gene: TRBV9; j_gene: TRBJ2-5; d_gene: TRBD2; CDR3aa: CASSVGLASGKTQYF; CDR3nt: TGTGCCAGCAGCGTAGGACTAGCGTCAGGGAAGACCCAGTACTTC
abundance: NA; v_gene: TRBV4-3; j_gene: TRBJ2-2; d_gene: NA; CDR3aa: CASSQGANTGELFF; CDR3nt: TGCGCCAGCAGCCAAGGGGCAAACACCGGGGAGCTGTTTTTT
abundance: NA; v_gene: TRBV19; j_gene: TRBJ2-7; d_gene: NA; CDR3aa: CASSTLSRSGSYEQYF; CDR3nt: TGTGCCAGTAGTACCCTCTCTAGATCTGGATCCTACGAGCAGTACTTC
abundance: NA; v_gene: TRBV29-1; j_gene: TRBJ2-7; d_gene: TRBD1; CDR3aa: CSVEEQGAYEQYF; CDR3nt: TGCAGCGTTGAAGAACAGGGGGCCTACGAGCAGTACTTC
abundance: NA; v_gene: TRBV18; j_gene: TRBJ2-2; d_gene: NA; CDR3aa: CASSPFRLTGTGELFF; CDR3nt: TGTGCCAGCTCACCATTTCGTTTGACGGGGACCGGTGAGCTGTTTTTT
abundance: few; v_gene: TRBV4-1; j_gene: TRBJ2-7; d_gene: TRBD2; CDR3aa: CASSQGRLAGVEQYF; CDR3nt: TGCGCCAGCAGCCAAGGACGACTAGCGGGAGTCGAGCAGTACTTC
abundance: NA; v_gene: TRBV27; j_gene: TRBJ1-5; d_gene: TRBD1; CDR3aa: CASSRGGPSQPQHF; CDR3nt: TGTGCCAGCAGCAGGGGGGGCCCAAGTCAGCCCCAGCATTTT
abundance: NA; v_gene: TRBV11-3; j_gene: TRBJ2-3; d_gene: NA; CDR3aa: CASSLHEDTQYF; CDR3nt: TGTGCCAGCAGCTTACACGAAGATACGCAGTATTTT
abundance: NA; v_gene: TRBV7-9; j_gene: TRBJ2-7; d_gene: NA; CDR3aa: CASSLLNTYEQYF; CDR3nt: TGTGCCAGCAGCTTATTGAACACCTACGAGCAGTACTTC
abundance: NA; v_gene: TRBV28; j_gene: TRBJ1-4; d_gene: NA; CDR3aa: CASSFLLTTNEKLFF; CDR3nt: TGTGCCAGCAGTTTCCTCCTGACAACTAATGAAAAACTGTTTTTT
abundance: NA; v_gene: TRBV5-1; j_gene: TRBJ2-3; d_gene: TRBD1; CDR3aa: CASSLPRTGDDTQYF; CDR3nt: TGCGCCAGCAGCTTACCGCGGACAGGGGACGATACGCAGTATTTT
abundance: NA; v_gene: TRBV9; j_gene: TRBJ1-1; d_gene: TRBD1; CDR3aa: CASSATGAGITEAFF; CDR3nt: TGTGCCAGCAGCGCGACAGGGGCGGGGATCACTGAAGCTTTCTTT
abundance: NA; v_gene: TRBV4-1; j_gene: TRBJ2-2; d_gene: TRBD1; CDR3aa: CASSQDLGTGGLGELFF; CDR3nt: TGCGCCAGCAGCCAAGACTTGGGGACAGGGGGCCTCGGGGAGCTGTTTTTT
abundance: NA; v_gene: TRBV28; j_gene: TRBJ2-1; d_gene: NA; CDR3aa: CASSLIPYYNEQFF; CDR3nt: TGTGCCAGCAGTTTAATTCCCTATTACAATGAGCAGTTCTTC
abundance: few; v_gene: TRBV15; j_gene: TRBJ2-3; d_gene: NA; CDR3aa: CATSRAWSSGTDTQYF; CDR3nt: TGTGCCACCAGCAGGGCATGGAGTAGCGGCACAGATACGCAGTATTTT